Following are 22 T cell receptor beta chains from one sample sequenced in a study of CD8+CD57+ T cells in acquired aplastic anemia (dated by TCRdb to the late 2010s). Patients chosen for sequencing had shown expansion of CD8+CD57+ cells by flow cytometry. The instrument was an Illumina HiSeq 2000. Profiling of TCR beta VDJ combinations and CDR3 sequences used genomic DNA as the template. The raw public reads went through TCRdb reprocessing: fastp at Q25, MiXCR clone calling, in-frame beta chains kept. Here each entry gathers all rows of one CDR3 protein and keeps the most common genes and DNA. Across this sample there are 150,000 to 180,000 distinct CDR3 sequences, with roughly 49% seen only once. The ten largest clones add up to about 12% of the sample. Sequencing was performed on sorted CD4+, CD8+, or CD8+CD57+ T cells (not recorded which) from PBMCs. These receptors were taken from a human donor with aplastic anemia.

At least ten counts were recorded for this clonotype. The chain has TRBV4-3 and TRBJ1-2, with a weak D call TRBD1 (5 bases). Trimming shortened V by 0 bases and J by 4 bases, and 15 bases separated the two germline ends. This CDR3 contains 16 residues. Germline loops: CDR1 LGHNA, CDR2 YSLEER. CDR3 nucleotides: TGCGCCAGCAGCCAAGATCACCGGAGGGGATCCTATGGCTACACCTTC. This sequence encodes CASSQDHRRGSYGYTF.

J is TRBJ2-1 and V is TRBV24-1; D is unresolved. Germline lookup yields CDR1 KGHDR and CDR2 SFDVKD. There are 13 residues in the CDR3. V lost 6 bases, J lost 4 bases, and 9 bases lay in between. The CDR3 sequence: CATSPRLYNEQFF. The DNA of the CDR3 is TGTGCCACCAGTCCACGTTTATACAATGAGCAGTTCTTC.

The J gene is TRBJ2-5, the V gene TRBV15, with 8 bases fitting TRBD1. Germline CDR1 and CDR2: LNHNV and YYDKDF (reference sequence). With 1 base clipped from V and 5 bases from J, the junction kept 6 bases outside the gene matches. The CDR3 is made up of 15 amino acids. The CDR3 reads CATSRATGGGETQYF. The CDR3, as DNA: TGTGCCACCAGCAGAGCAACAGGGGGTGGTGAGACCCAGTACTTC.

Ten or more counts support this clonotype. The chain is built from TRBV20-1 and TRBJ2-7; TRBD1 aligns across 7 bases. In germline, CDR1 is DFQATT, CDR2 SNEGSKA (reference sequence). This CDR3 contains 13 residues. Unmatched junction bases numbered 4, after V lost 5 bases and J lost 0 bases. CDR3 bases: TGCAGTGCTGGACAGGTGACCTCCTACGAGCAGTACTTC. This translates into CSAGQVTSYEQYF.

The chain employs TRBV15 and TRBJ2-3; TRBD2 agrees at 14 bases. From germline, CDR1 is LNHNV and CDR2 YYDKDF (reference sequence). V shed 3 bases, J shed 5 bases, and the junction held 7 bases outside the gene matches. The CDR3 sequence is 17 residues long. CDR3 bases: TGTGCCACCAGCAGCCTGACTAGCGGGGGGGCGAGAGATACGCAGTATTTT. It codes for CATSSLTSGGARDTQYF.

This clonotype has just a few counts. This chain links TRBV7-3 with TRBJ1-6; possible D gene TRBD1, 6 bases. The germline gives CDR1 SGHTA, CDR2 FQGTGA. The CDR3 contains 13 residues. V shed 5 bases and J shed 7 bases, with 9 bases lying between them. The CDR3 DNA follows: TGTGCCAGCAGCCGACAGGAAAATTCACCCCTCCACTTT. Translating gives CASSRQENSPLHF.

This chain connects TRBV2 to TRBJ1-6; D gene uncertain. Trimming removed 8 bases at V and 4 bases at J, with 9 bases between. The CDR3 is 13 amino acids. CDR1 is SNHLY and CDR2 is FYNNEI in the germline V gene. CDR3 sequence reads: CASLGDYNSPLHF. The CDR3 nucleotides read TGTGCCAGCTTAGGAGATTATAATTCACCCCTCCACTTT.

CDR3 in amino acids: CASSLGGGVYTYNEQFF. The CDR3 nucleotides read TGTGCCAGCAGCTTAGGAGGGGGGGTATATACCTACAATGAGCAGTTCTTC. The chain joins TRBV11-2 to TRBJ2-1; possible D gene TRBD2, 7 bases. This CDR3 contains 17 residues. V was cut by 1 base and J by 2 bases, with 15 bases left in between. Germline V lookup: CDR1 SGHAT, CDR2 FQNNGV.

Note on this clonotype: A much larger clone differs by one base, so this may be a read error. This chain links TRBV4-2 with TRBJ2-1; D might be TRBD1 (5 bases). This CDR3 region has 18 residues. CDR1 and CDR2 (germline): LGHNA, YNFKEQ. CDR3 sequence: CASPLKETVFVGGNEQLF. The DNA for the CDR3 is TGTGCCAGCCCCCTTAAGGAGACAGTCTTTGTAGGTGGGAATGAGCAGCTCTTC.

V usage is TRBV11-2 and J usage is TRBJ1-1, with D perhaps TRBD1 (6 bases). V was cut by 8 bases and J by 5 bases, with 12 bases left in between. This CDR3 spans 12 amino acids. Germline CDR1 SGHAT, CDR2 FQNNGV. The DNA for the CDR3 is TGTGCCAGCGGGCGGGGGCAGACTGAAGCTTTCTTT. Its translation: CASGRGQTEAFF. Drawing the rest from reference TRBV11-2 and TRBJ1-1, the complete variable domain is EAGVAQSPRYKIIEKRQSVAFWCNPISGHATLYWYQQILGQGPKLLIQFQNNGVVDDSQLPKDRFSAERLKGVDSTLKIQPAKLEDSAVYLCASGRGQTEAFFGQGTRLTVV.

The chain employs TRBV6-1 and TRBJ2-7, with 9 bases aligning to TRBD2. The germline V gene encodes CDR1 MNHNS and CDR2 SASEGT. The CDR3 length is 14 residues. V was clipped by 4 bases and J by 5 bases; unmatched bases: 6. The CDR3 nucleotides read TGTGCCAGCAGTGGCGGGAGGGCCGCGGACGAGCAGTACTTC. This codes for CASSGGRAADEQYF.

This clonotype has ten or more counts. The chain joins TRBV19 to TRBJ1-4, with D uncertain. This CDR3 comprises 12 residues. V shed 6 bases and J shed 7 bases, with 9 bases lying between them. Per germline, CDR1 LNHDA and CDR2 SQIVND (reference sequence). The CDR3 loop is CASSPLSEKLFF. The CDR3 DNA sequence: TGTGCCAGTAGCCCGCTCAGTGAAAAACTGTTTTTT.

The gene calls are TRBV10-1 and TRBJ1-1, with D hard to call. Germline V gives CDR1 WNHNN, CDR2 SYGVQD (reference sequence). CDR3 length: 13 amino acids. The V gene lost 4 bases and the J gene lost 6 bases, with 12 bases spanning the gap. The CDR3, as DNA: TGCGCCAGCAGTGTTATGGGCCAGGCTGAAGCTTTCTTT. Encoded protein: CASSVMGQAEAFF.

The gene calls are TRBV7-8 and TRBJ1-2; possible D gene TRBD1, 5 bases. There are 12 residues in the CDR3. Deletions cut 5 bases from V and 3 bases from J, with 7 bases between. The germline gives CDR1 SGHVS, CDR2 FQNEAQ. The CDR3: CASSQQDYGYTF. DNA of the CDR3: TGTGCCAGCAGCCAACAGGACTATGGCTACACCTTC. The variable domain in full, completed from reference TRBV7-8 and TRBJ1-2, reads GAGVSQSPRYKVAKRGQDVALRCDPISGHVSLFWYQQALGQGPEFLTYFQNEAQLDKSGLPSDRFFAERPEGSVSTLKIQRTQQEDSAVYLCASSQQDYGYTFGSGTRLTVV.

CDR3 nucleotides: TGCGCCAGCAGCCAGAACCCAGAACTAGCCAAAAACATTCAGTACTTC. Protein product: CASSQNPELAKNIQYF. V and J are TRBV4-1 and TRBJ2-4; D not certain. V gave up 3 bases and J gave up 0 bases, with 12 bases separating them. This CDR3 is built from 16 residues. CDR1 and CDR2 from the germline V gene are MGHRA and YSYEKL.

This rearrangement joins TRBV3-1 to TRBJ2-1; perhaps TRBD2 as D (5 bases). Trimming removed 6 bases at V and 6 bases at J, with 15 bases between. Germline V gene sequence: CDR1 LGHDT, CDR2 YNNKEL (reference sequence). This CDR3 comprises 14 residues. CDR3 region: CASSQRGGGNEQFF. The CDR3 bases are TGTGCCAGCAGTCAAAGAGGTGGAGGCAATGAGCAGTTCTTC.

The CDR3 is CSIRTVEGQPQHF. CDR3 bases: TGCAGCATTCGGACAGTGGAGGGCCAGCCCCAGCATTTT. The chain employs TRBV29-1 and TRBJ1-5, with D perhaps matching TRBD1 (6 bases). Germline CDR1 reads SQVTM; CDR2 reads ANQGSEA. V dropped 8 bases and J dropped 7 bases, with 18 bases sitting between them. There are 13 residues in the CDR3.

This rearrangement joins TRBV6-2 or TRBV6-3 to TRBJ1-5; the match to TRBD1 covers 9 bases. The CDR3 runs 16 residues. J lost 3 bases, V lost 4 bases, and 7 bases had no gene match. From germline, CDR1 is MNHEY and CDR2 SVGEGT. The CDR3 reads CASSSLQGAVNQPQHF. CDR3 in DNA: TGTGCCAGCAGTTCGCTACAGGGGGCAGTCAATCAGCCCCAGCATTTT.

The chain links TRBV4-2 to TRBJ2-7; tentatively, D is TRBD2 (5 bases). Germline CDR1 reads LGHNA; CDR2 reads YNFKEQ. The CDR3 has 13 amino acids. The V gene lost 0 bases and the J gene lost 2 bases, with 5 bases spanning the gap. As DNA, the CDR3 is TGTGCCAGCAGCCAAGAACTAGCCTACGAGCAGTACTTC. As protein: CASSQELAYEQYF.

The rearrangement joins TRBV2 to TRBJ2-5, with 7 nucleotides matching TRBD1. The junction had 9 bases not matched to a gene; V was cut back by 6 bases and J by 5 bases. There are 14 residues in the CDR3. The germline CDR1 and CDR2 sequences are SNHLY and FYNNEI. The DNA of the CDR3 is TGTGCCAGCAGACAGTTGAGGGGGCCGGAGACCCAGTACTTC. Its translation is CASRQLRGPETQYF.

The chain recombines TRBV19 with TRBJ2-1; 7 bases map to TRBD1. CDR1 is LNHDA, CDR2 SQIVND, per germline (reference sequence). The CDR3 has 13 residues. V was clipped by 7 bases and J by 7 bases; unmatched bases: 7. The CDR3 DNA reads TGTGCCAGTACCTCGACAGGGTGGAATGAGCAGTTCTTC. Its translation: CASTSTGWNEQFF.

This clonotype was picked up many times. The chain carries TRBV20-1 and TRBJ2-1; 8 positions agree with TRBD2. Germline values: CDR1 DFQATT, CDR2 SNEGSKA (reference sequence). After removal of 0 bases from V and 4 bases from J, the junction contained 2 bases not matched to a gene. The CDR3 contains 14 residues. The CDR3 sequence: CSARDGGGYNEQFF. The CDR3 DNA sequence: TGCAGTGCTAGAGATGGCGGGGGGTACAATGAGCAGTTCTTC.